Shown below are 22 T cell receptor beta chains from a single sample sequenced in a study of Ad26.COV2.S vaccination and SARS-CoV-2 variants. Stated treatment: around 19 received Ad26.COV2.S at low or high dose, single or two shots; 5 received placebo; per-sample allocation not given. Sample collection was performed on day 63 after the first vaccine or placebo injection. Produced via immunoSEQ multiplex PCR; TCRdb's table is partial and in-frame only. Of hundreds of thousands of clones in the sample, around 88% were seen once. The sequencing here drew on peripheral blood, taken in a trial of Ad26.COV2.S vaccine versus placebo. Source of these receptors: a person aged 18-65 years who received the Ad26.COV2.S COVID-19 vaccine or a placebo.

This chain uses TRBV5-4 with TRBJ1-2; D perhaps matches TRBD1 (6 bases). With 4 bases removed from V and 2 bases from J, the gap between germline ends came to 9 bases. This CDR3 comprises 13 residues. CDR1 and CDR2 (germline): SGHNT, YYREEE (reference sequence). The chain's CDR3 is CASSTGQNYGYTF. The CDR3 DNA reads as TGTGCCAGCAGCACCGGACAGAACTATGGCTACACCTTC.

In its sample, this clone was seen once. V gene TRBV9 combines with J gene TRBJ2-2; D remains ambiguous. Germline assignment: CDR1 SGDLS and CDR2 YYNGEE. This CDR3 spans 15 amino acids. V dropped 1 base and J dropped 4 bases, with 11 bases sitting between them. The CDR3 DNA sequence: TGTGCCAGCAGCGTAAGGGAAGGAGTCACCGGGGAGCTGTTTTTT. As protein: CASSVREGVTGELFF.

The chain carries TRBV19 and TRBJ1-2; a possible D gene is TRBD1 (5 bases). This CDR3 comprises 14 residues. V lost 4 bases and J lost 1, with 10 bases in between. Germline lookup yields CDR1 LNHDA and CDR2 SQIVND (reference sequence). The CDR3 sequence: CASSTRDGNYGYTF. The CDR3 DNA is TGTGCCAGTAGTACCCGGGACGGTAACTATGGCTACACCTTC.

This clone has just one count. V and J are TRBV7-9 and TRBJ2-3, with D uncertain. CDR1 is SEHNR, CDR2 FQNEAQ, per germline (reference sequence). V lost 0 bases to trimming and J lost 5 bases, with 12 bases between them. CDR3 size: 15 residues. The DNA of the CDR3 is TGTGCCAGCAGCTTAGCTAGGACCTGGGGAGATACGCAGTATTTT. It specifies CASSLARTWGDTQYF.

The chain combines TRBV7-2 with TRBJ2-1; 11 bases map to TRBD2. The CDR3 spans 19 residues. Germline CDR1 and CDR2: SGHTA and FQGNSA. Trimming at V came to 5 bases and at J to 4 bases, leaving 16 bases not matched to a gene. The CDR3 is CASSPLARASGGFYNEQFF. For the CDR3, the DNA is TGTGCCAGCAGCCCACTAGCTAGGGCTAGCGGGGGGTTTTACAATGAGCAGTTCTTC.

This chain joins TRBV27 and TRBJ1-4, with 7 bases matching TRBD1. This CDR3 comprises 14 residues. The junction had 10 bases not matched to a gene; V was cut back by 8 bases and J by 7 bases. In germline, CDR1 is MNHEY, CDR2 SMNVEV (reference sequence). The CDR3 here is CASGRGWEGEKLFF. CDR3 bases: TGTGCCAGCGGCAGGGGGTGGGAGGGTGAAAAACTGTTTTTT.

The rearrangement joins TRBV10-3 to TRBJ1-6, with a possible D match to TRBD1 (5 bases). V lost 7 bases to trimming and J lost 7 bases, with 17 bases between them. This CDR3 has 15 residues. From germline, CDR1 is ENHRY and CDR2 SYGVKD. The chain's CDR3 is CAIKRGTYENSPLHF. DNA of the CDR3: TGTGCCATCAAAAGGGGAACGTATGAGAATTCACCCCTCCACTTT.

The V call is TRBV5-8, the J call TRBJ2-7; perhaps TRBD2 as D (6 bases). CDR3 length equals 15 residues. Germline V lookup: CDR1 SGHTS, CDR2 YDEGEE. V was cut by 1 base and J by 1 base, with 12 bases left in between. The CDR3 here is CASSLSWGDSYEQYF. The DNA for the CDR3 is TGTGCCAGCAGCTTGTCATGGGGGGATTCCTACGAGCAGTACTTC.

V gene TRBV9 combines with J gene TRBJ2-3; D is unresolved. Germline V gene lookup returns CDR1 SGDLS and CDR2 YYNGEE. CDR3 size: 13 residues. V dropped 1 base and J dropped 0 bases, with 3 bases sitting between them. CDR3 region: CASSVLSTDTQYF. In DNA form, the CDR3 reads TGTGCCAGCAGCGTATTGAGCACAGATACGCAGTATTTT. The variable domain in full, completed from reference TRBV9 and TRBJ2-3, reads DSGVTQTPKHLITATGQRVTLRCSPRSGDLSVYWYQQSLDQGLQFLIQYYNGEERAKGNILERFSAQQFPDLHSELNLSSLELGDSALYFCASSVLSTDTQYFGPGTRLTVL.

The V gene is TRBV27, the J gene TRBJ2-3; D is undetermined. The CDR3 extends over 15 amino acids. The V gene's germline CDR1 is MNHEY and CDR2 SMNVEV (reference sequence). V lost 8 bases, J lost 2 bases, and 17 bases lay in between. In DNA form, the CDR3 reads TGTGCCAGCGGGGAACGGGCAGGAGACACAGATACGCAGTATTTT. Translation: CASGERAGDTDTQYF.

This clone was observed a handful of times. The V call is TRBV2, the J call TRBJ1-5; D possibly corresponds to TRBD1 (5 bases). This CDR3 has 13 amino acids. Trimming removed 3 bases from V and 4 bases from J, with 7 bases in between. From germline, CDR1 is SNHLY and CDR2 FYNNEI. CDR3 amino acids: CASSDRANQPQHF. Written as DNA, the CDR3 is TGTGCCAGCAGTGACAGGGCGAATCAGCCCCAGCATTTT.

The chain links TRBV6-5 to TRBJ2-3; no definite D call. The germline V and J ends were trimmed by 6 bases and 4 bases, with 8 bases remaining between them. This CDR3 spans 12 amino acids. CDR1 is MNHEY and CDR2 is SVGAGI in the germline V gene. DNA of the CDR3: TGTGCCAGCAGGTCCCTGTCAGATACGCAGTATTTT. It codes for CASRSLSDTQYF.

This chain joins TRBV7-9 and TRBJ2-3, with 7 bases that match TRBD1. CDR3 length equals 17 residues. Germline CDR1 reads SEHNR; CDR2 reads FQNEAQ (reference sequence). J lost 2 bases, V lost 0 bases, and 8 bases had no gene match. The CDR3 here is CASSLAWETGHTDTQYF. The CDR3 DNA reads as TGTGCCAGCAGCTTAGCGTGGGAGACAGGGCACACAGATACGCAGTATTTT.

This chain uses TRBV7-9 with TRBJ1-1; D gene uncertain. Germline V CDR1 and CDR2: SEHNR, FQNEAQ (reference sequence). Trimming took 1 base from V and 1 from J, leaving 7 bases between them. The CDR3 sequence is 14 residues long. The DNA for the CDR3 is TGTGCCAGCAGCTTAGAACTGGGGAACACTGAAGCTTTCTTT. Translation: CASSLELGNTEAFF.

The genes are TRBV19 and TRBJ1-1, with 8 nucleotides matching TRBD1. Germline CDR1 and CDR2: LNHDA and SQIVND (reference sequence). This CDR3 contains 15 residues. The junction had 7 bases not matched to a gene; V was cut back by 3 bases and J by 4 bases. The CDR3 loop is CASSIWQGAGTEAFF. CDR3 bases: TGTGCCAGTAGTATTTGGCAGGGGGCGGGCACTGAAGCTTTCTTT. Variable domain in full (rest from reference TRBV19 and TRBJ1-1): DGGITQSPKYLFRKEGQNVTLSCEQNLNHDAMYWYRQDPGQGLRLIYYSQIVNDFQKGDIAEGYSVSREKKESFPLTVTSAQKNPTAFYLCASSIWQGAGTEAFFGQGTRLTVV.

The V and J genes are TRBV6-1 and TRBJ2-7; a weak D match, TRBD2 (5 bases). CDR3 length equals 15 residues. Trimming left V 1 base short and J 6 bases short, with 16 bases between. Germline V gives CDR1 MNHNS, CDR2 SASEGT. The CDR3 sequence: CASSEVGSRWGEQYF. The CDR3 nucleotides are TGTGCCAGCAGTGAAGTTGGGAGTAGATGGGGCGAGCAGTACTTC.

V is TRBV5-4 and J is TRBJ2-1, with D maybe TRBD1 (6 bases). The CDR3 runs 14 residues. Germline V gene sequence: CDR1 SGHNT, CDR2 YYREEE (reference sequence). V was cut by 2 bases and J by 3 bases, with 9 bases left in between. The CDR3 DNA reads TGTGCCAGCAGCTTAGGGGGTTACTACAATGAGCAGTTCTTC. It codes for CASSLGGYYNEQFF.

This clone occurred a few times. The chain uses TRBV7-9 and TRBJ1-3, with D uncertain. The CDR3 runs to 16 residues. Trimming took 1 base from V and 0 from J, leaving 10 bases between them. Germline CDR1 reads SEHNR; CDR2 reads FQNEAQ (reference sequence). CDR3 protein: CASSLGGSASGNTIYF. The CDR3 DNA follows: TGTGCCAGCAGCTTAGGAGGCTCCGCCTCTGGAAACACCATATATTTT.

The rearrangement joins TRBV2 to TRBJ1-1; D remains unclear. Per the germline V gene, CDR1 is SNHLY and CDR2 is FYNNEI. Trimming left V 7 bases short and J 4 bases short, with 10 bases between. This CDR3 is 12 amino acids long. Written as DNA, the CDR3 is TGTGCCAGCACACAACAGCGCACTGAAGCTTTCTTT. This gives the protein CASTQQRTEAFF.

The chain uses TRBV5-1 and TRBJ1-4, with D tentatively TRBD1 (6 bases). Germline CDR1 and CDR2: SGHRS and YFSETQ. The CDR3 consists of 14 residues. V was clipped by 6 bases and J by 3 bases, with 12 bases between them. This CDR3 is CASKLGAPNEKLFF. The CDR3 DNA reads TGCGCCAGCAAGCTGGGGGCCCCTAATGAAAAACTGTTTTTT.

The chain links TRBV13 to TRBJ2-7; TRBD2 is a possible D gene (5 bases). CDR1 is PRHDT, CDR2 FYEKMQ, per germline (reference sequence). Deletions cut 4 bases from V and 3 bases from J, with 10 bases between. The CDR3 has 13 residues. CDR3 amino acids: CASSWTGSYEQYF. The CDR3 DNA follows: TGTGCCAGCAGCTGGACGGGAAGCTACGAGCAGTACTTC.

The V call is TRBV5-1, the J call TRBJ1-1; D is undetermined. The V end was cut by 4 bases, the J end by 1 base, with 11 bases between. Germline V gene lookup returns CDR1 SGHRS and CDR2 YFSETQ. This CDR3 is built from 14 residues. CDR3 nucleotides: TGCGCCAGCAGCGAGACACCCCAGAACACTGAAGCTTTCTTT. It specifies CASSETPQNTEAFF.